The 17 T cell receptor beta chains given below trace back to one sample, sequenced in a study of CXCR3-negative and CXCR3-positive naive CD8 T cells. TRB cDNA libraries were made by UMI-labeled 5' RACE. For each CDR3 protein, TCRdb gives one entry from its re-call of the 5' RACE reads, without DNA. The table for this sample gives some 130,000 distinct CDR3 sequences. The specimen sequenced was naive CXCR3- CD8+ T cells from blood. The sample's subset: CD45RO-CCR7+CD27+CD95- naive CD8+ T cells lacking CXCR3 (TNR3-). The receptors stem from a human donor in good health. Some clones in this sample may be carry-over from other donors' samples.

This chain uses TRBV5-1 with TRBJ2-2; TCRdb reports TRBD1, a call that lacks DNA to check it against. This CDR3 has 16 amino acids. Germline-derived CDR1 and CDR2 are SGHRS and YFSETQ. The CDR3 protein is CASSDGQGKDTGELFF.

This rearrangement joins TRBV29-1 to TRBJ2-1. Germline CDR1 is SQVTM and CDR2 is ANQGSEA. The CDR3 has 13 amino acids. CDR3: CSVAQSSYNEQFF.

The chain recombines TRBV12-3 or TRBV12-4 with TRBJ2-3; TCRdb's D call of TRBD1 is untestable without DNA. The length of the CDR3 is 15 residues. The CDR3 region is CASRPTGLGTDTQYF.

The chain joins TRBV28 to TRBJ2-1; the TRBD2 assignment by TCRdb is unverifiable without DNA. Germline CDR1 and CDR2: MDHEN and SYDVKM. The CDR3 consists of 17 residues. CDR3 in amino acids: CASSFRGGLAGNNEQFF. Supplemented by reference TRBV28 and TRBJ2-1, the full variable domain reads DVKVTQSSRYLVKRTGEKVFLECVQDMDHENMFWYRQDPGLGLRLIYFSYDVKMKEKGDIPEGYSVSREKKERFSLILESASTNQTSMYLCASSFRGGLAGNNEQFFGPGTRLTVL.

The CDR3: CASSDLDRAGRHYGYTF. The rearrangement links TRBV7-8 to TRBJ1-2; TCRdb selects TRBD1, and the lack of DNA leaves this call unchecked. The germline V gene has CDR1 SGHVS and CDR2 FQNEAQ. This CDR3 region has 17 residues.

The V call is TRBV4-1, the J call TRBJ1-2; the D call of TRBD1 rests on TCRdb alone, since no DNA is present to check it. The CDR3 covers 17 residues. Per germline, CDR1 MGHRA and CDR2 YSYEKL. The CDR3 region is CASSQVSGGQGDYGYTF.

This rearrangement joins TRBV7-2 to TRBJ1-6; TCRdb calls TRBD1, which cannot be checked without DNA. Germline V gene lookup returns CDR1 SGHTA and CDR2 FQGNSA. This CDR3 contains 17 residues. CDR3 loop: CASGSGSRVPYNSPLHF. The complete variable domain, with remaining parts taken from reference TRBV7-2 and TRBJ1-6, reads GAGVSQSPSNKVTEKGKDVELRCDPISGHTALYWYRQSLGQGLEFLIYFQGNSAPDKSGLPSDRFSAERTGGSVSTLTIQRTQQEDSAVYLCASGSGSRVPYNSPLHFGNGTRLTVT.

The CDR3 sequence is CASSMTSYEQYF. The genes are TRBV19 and TRBJ2-7. Germline V gene lookup returns CDR1 LNHDA and CDR2 SQIVND (reference sequence). This CDR3 has 12 residues. The full variable domain, in which reference TRBV19 and TRBJ2-7 provide the parts outside the CDR3, is DGGITQSPKYLFRKEGQNVTLSCEQNLNHDAMYWYRQDPGQGLRLIYYSQIVNDFQKGDIAEGYSVSREKKESFPLTVTSAQKNPTAFYLCASSMTSYEQYFGPGTRLTVT.

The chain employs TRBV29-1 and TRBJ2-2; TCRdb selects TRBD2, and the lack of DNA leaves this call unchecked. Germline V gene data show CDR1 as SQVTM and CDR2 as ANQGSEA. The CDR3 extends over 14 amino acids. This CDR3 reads CSAISGSGTGELFF.

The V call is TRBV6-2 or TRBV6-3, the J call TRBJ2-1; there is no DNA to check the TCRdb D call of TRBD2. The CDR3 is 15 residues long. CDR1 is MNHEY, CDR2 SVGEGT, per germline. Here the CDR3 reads CASSYSAGGHSEQFF.

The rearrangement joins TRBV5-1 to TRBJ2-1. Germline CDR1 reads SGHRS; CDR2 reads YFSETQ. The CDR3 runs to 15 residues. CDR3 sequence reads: CASSPTATFYNEQFF.

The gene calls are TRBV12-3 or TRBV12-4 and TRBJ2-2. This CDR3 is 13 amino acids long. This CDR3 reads CASSTVLPGELFF.

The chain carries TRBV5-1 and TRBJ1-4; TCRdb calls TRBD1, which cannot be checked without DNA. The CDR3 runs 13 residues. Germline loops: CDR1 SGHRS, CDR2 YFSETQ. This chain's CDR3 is CASSLEDSEKLFF.

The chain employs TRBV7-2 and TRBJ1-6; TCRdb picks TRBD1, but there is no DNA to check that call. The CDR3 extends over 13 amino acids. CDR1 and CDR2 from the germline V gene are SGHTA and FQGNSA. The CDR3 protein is CASSLGHPQPLHF.

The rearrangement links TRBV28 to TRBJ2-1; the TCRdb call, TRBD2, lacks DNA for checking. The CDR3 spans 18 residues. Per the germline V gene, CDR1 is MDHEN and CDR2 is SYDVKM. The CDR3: CASSLLAGGGLVYNEQFF.

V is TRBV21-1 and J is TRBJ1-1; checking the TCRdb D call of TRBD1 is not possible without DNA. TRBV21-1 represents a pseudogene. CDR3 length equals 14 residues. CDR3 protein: CASSMTGTNTEAFF.

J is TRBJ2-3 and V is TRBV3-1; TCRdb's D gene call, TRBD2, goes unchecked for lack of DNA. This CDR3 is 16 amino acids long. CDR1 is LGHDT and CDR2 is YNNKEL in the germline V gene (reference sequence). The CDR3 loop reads CASSQEGAVSTDTQYF.